Below, 18 T cell receptor beta chains from the same sample are listed, as sequenced in a study of T cell responses to AZD1222 COVID-19 vaccine. Using immunoSEQ multiplex PCR, the repertoire was profiled, and TCRdb retains in-frame clones only, with some absent. The table has about 150,000 clones, roughly 89% seen once. The sample in question was peripheral blood, obtained 28 days after the second dose of the MenACWY control vaccine. These receptors were obtained from an adult who received the MenACWY meningococcal vaccine as a control.

The chain employs TRBV5-1 and TRBJ1-5; possible D gene TRBD1, 5 bases. Germline-derived CDR1 and CDR2 are SGHRS and YFSETQ. The CDR3 consists of 15 residues. Trimming removed 4 bases at V and 0 bases at J, with 11 bases between. The CDR3 bases are TGCGCCAGCAGCACGGGGGGTCATAGCAATCAGCCCCAGCATTTT. Amino acids: CASSTGGHSNQPQHF.

The CDR3 nucleotides are TGTGCCAGCACCCCCGGCGGCAATCAGCCCCAGCATTTT. Protein product: CASTPGGNQPQHF. This chain joins TRBV6-5 and TRBJ1-5; D unclear. Germline V gene lookup returns CDR1 MNHEY and CDR2 SVGAGI. V lost 7 bases and J 2 bases, leaving 9 bases between the germline ends. The CDR3 is 13 residues long.

The chain links TRBV27 to TRBJ2-7; 16 nucleotides align to TRBD2. After removal of 6 bases from V and 5 bases from J, the junction contained 19 bases not matched to a gene. CDR1 is MNHEY and CDR2 is SMNVEV in the germline V gene (reference sequence). CDR3 length equals 20 residues. The DNA for the CDR3 is TGTGCCAGCAGCCGATTATGGGGTGGGACTAGCGGGGGGGCTGGCGACGAGCAGTACTTC. It codes for CASSRLWGGTSGGAGDEQYF.

This chain joins TRBV18 and TRBJ2-5; 10 nucleotides agree with TRBD2. The CDR3 is 16 residues long. V lost 3 bases, J lost 5 bases, and 9 bases stayed unmatched. The germline V gene encodes CDR1 KGHSH and CDR2 LQKENI. CDR3 sequence: CASSPRSGRAGETQYF. Here the CDR3 DNA reads TGTGCCAGCTCACCGCGCAGCGGGAGGGCCGGGGAGACCCAGTACTTC. The full variable domain, in which reference TRBV18 and TRBJ2-5 provide the parts outside the CDR3, is NAGVMQNPRHLVRRRGQEARLRCSPMKGHSHVYWYRQLPEEGLKFMVYLQKENIIDESGMPKERFSAEFPKEGPSILRIQQVVRGDSAAYFCASSPRSGRAGETQYFGPGTRLLVL.

This chain links TRBV19 with TRBJ2-7; no firm D call. Trimming removed 5 bases from V and 0 bases from J, with 11 bases in between. In germline, CDR1 is LNHDA, CDR2 SQIVND (reference sequence). The CDR3 has 14 residues. The CDR3 sequence is CASSRVADSYEQYF. The CDR3 DNA is TGTGCCAGTAGTCGGGTGGCGGACTCCTACGAGCAGTACTTC.

The chain has TRBV7-2 and TRBJ2-2; 8 bases line up with TRBD2. Germline values: CDR1 SGHTA, CDR2 FQGNSA. The CDR3 has 13 residues. V shed 11 bases and J 4 bases; nucleotides not matched to a gene: 6. CDR3 loop: CAYRGGITGELFF. The CDR3 nucleotides read TGTGCCTACCGGGGGGGGATCACCGGGGAGCTGTTTTTT.

The V gene is TRBV19, the J gene TRBJ2-2, with 12 bases fitting TRBD1. Germline V gene lookup returns CDR1 LNHDA and CDR2 SQIVND (reference sequence). This CDR3 has 20 residues. Unmatched junction bases numbered 16, after V lost 3 bases and J lost 5 bases. The CDR3 DNA is TGTGCCAGTAGTATCATAGGTTTTTCGGGGACAGGGGGCGAGACCGGGGAGCTGTTTTTT. Translating gives CASSIIGFSGTGGETGELFF.

V is TRBV28 and J is TRBJ1-2, with a weak D call TRBD1 (6 bases). From germline, CDR1 is MDHEN and CDR2 SYDVKM. Trimming left V 6 bases short and J 8 bases short, with 13 bases between. The CDR3 runs to 12 residues. The CDR3 DNA reads as TGTGCCAGCAGCACTACAGGGCGCGGCTACACCTTC. This codes for CASSTTGRGYTF.

The chain couples TRBV28 to TRBJ2-1; 10 bases map to TRBD1. The V segment lost 7 bases and the J segment 5 bases; nucleotides outside the gene matches: 8. The CDR3 extends over 15 amino acids. CDR1 and CDR2 from the germline V gene are MDHEN and SYDVKM. The CDR3 here is CASTFTGTGDNEQFF. As DNA, the CDR3 is TGTGCCAGCACTTTTACCGGGACAGGGGACAATGAGCAGTTCTTC. The full variable domain, with the rest looked up from reference TRBV28 and TRBJ2-1, is DVKVTQSSRYLVKRTGEKVFLECVQDMDHENMFWYRQDPGLGLRLIYFSYDVKMKEKGDIPEGYSVSREKKERFSLILESASTNQTSMYLCASTFTGTGDNEQFFGPGTRLTVL.

This clone has a single count. The chain couples TRBV28 to TRBJ2-3; no firm D call. Trimming stripped 6 bases from V and 2 bases from J, with 9 bases between. CDR3 length: 13 amino acids. The germline V gene encodes CDR1 MDHEN and CDR2 SYDVKM. The CDR3 coding sequence is TGTGCCAGCAGGACTCAGATCACAGATACGCAGTATTTT. It encodes CASRTQITDTQYF.

Only one count was recorded for this clone. The chain employs TRBV9 and TRBJ1-4, with D possibly matching TRBD1 (6 bases). CDR1 and CDR2 from the germline V gene are SGDLS and YYNGEE. This CDR3 has 16 residues. The V and J ends lost 0 bases and 1 base respectively, with 10 bases between them. The DNA for the CDR3 is TGTGCCAGCAGCGTAGGTTGGGGGCTAACTAATGAAAAACTGTTTTTT. Its protein product is CASSVGWGLTNEKLFF.

The rearrangement uses TRBV28 and TRBJ1-5; TRBD1 matches 11 bases. The CDR3 runs 15 residues. Germline V gene data show CDR1 as MDHEN and CDR2 as SYDVKM. Trimming cost V 7 bases and J 7 bases; bases outside gene matches: 9. The CDR3 region is CASNPGQGGRQPQHF. Here the CDR3 DNA reads TGTGCCAGCAACCCGGGACAGGGGGGCCGGCAGCCCCAGCATTTT.

The chain joins TRBV18 to TRBJ1-1; D call uncertain. Germline loops: CDR1 KGHSH, CDR2 LQKENI. V was trimmed by 3 bases and J by 11 bases, leaving 19 bases between them. The CDR3 has 14 residues. The CDR3 DNA follows: TGTGCCAGCTCACCCTCGAGTGAACCCGGAGACGCTTTCTTT. Its protein product is CASSPSSEPGDAFF.

This rearrangement joins TRBV18 to TRBJ2-6; no definite D call. The ends were cut back, 8 bases at V and 0 bases at J, with 17 bases in the middle. CDR1 is KGHSH, CDR2 LQKENI, per germline. This CDR3 region has 17 residues. CDR3 residues: CASQDLPSPSGANVLTF. For the CDR3, the DNA is TGTGCCAGCCAGGACCTGCCCTCCCCCTCTGGGGCCAACGTCCTGACTTTC.

The rearrangement uses TRBV6-5 and TRBJ2-1, with 8 bases fitting TRBD2. From germline, CDR1 is MNHEY and CDR2 SVGAGI. The CDR3 loop spans 15 amino acids. Trimming removed 2 bases from V and 4 bases from J; junction bases left unmatched: 4. CDR3 nucleotide sequence: TGTGCCAGCAGTTACGCGGGGGGTCGATACAATGAGCAGTTCTTC. This codes for CASSYAGGRYNEQFF.

The chain joins TRBV12-3 or TRBV12-4 to TRBJ2-1; D not certain. This CDR3 comprises 12 residues. V dropped 6 bases and J dropped 5 bases, with 8 bases sitting between them. The chain's CDR3 is CASRPDHNEQFF. Here the CDR3 DNA reads TGTGCCAGCAGACCAGACCACAATGAGCAGTTCTTC.

The rearrangement joins TRBV10-1 to TRBJ2-7, with D unclear. This CDR3 has 14 amino acids. Germline CDR1 is WNHNN and CDR2 is SYGVQD (reference sequence). Trimming cost V 3 bases and J 2 bases, with 11 bases left between them. The CDR3 region has the DNA TGCGCCAGCAGTGATGGCGGTATGACCTACGAGCAGTACTTC. This gives the protein CASSDGGMTYEQYF.

This clone has a single count. The rearrangement links TRBV6-5 to TRBJ1-2; 7 bases are shared with TRBD1. The CDR3 consists of 14 residues. Germline loops: CDR1 MNHEY, CDR2 SVGAGI. The ends lost 7 bases at V and 4 bases at J; junction bases unmatched: 9. The CDR3 reads CASTPRDSGYGYTF. The DNA of the CDR3 is TGTGCCAGCACCCCCCGGGACAGCGGCTATGGCTACACCTTC.